One sample yielded the 15 T cell receptor beta chains listed below, sequenced in a study of T cells in localized non-small cell lung cancer. Assay: immunoSEQ multiplex PCR; the TCRdb copy retains only in-frame clones and omits some. The repertoire holds about 53,000 clones, with over 70% as singletons. The material was peripheral blood mononuclear cells, obtained before any cancer treatment. The receptor source for this set is a man between 35 and 75 years old with stage III lung adenocarcinoma.

The rearrangement joins TRBV6-1 to TRBJ2-2, with 7 nucleotides matching TRBD2. The germline V gene has CDR1 MNHNS and CDR2 SASEGT. V dropped 4 bases and J dropped 3; count of bases not matched to a gene: 8. The CDR3 runs 16 residues. The CDR3 coding sequence is TGTGCCAGCAGTGCGCTTAGGCGGGAGCACACCGGGGAGCTGTTTTTT. It codes for CASSALRREHTGELFF.

The J gene is TRBJ1-4, the V gene TRBV9, with D tentatively TRBD1 (5 bases). V dropped 0 bases and J dropped 7 bases, with 16 bases sitting between them. This CDR3 spans 16 amino acids. Germline V gives CDR1 SGDLS, CDR2 YYNGEE. The CDR3 region is CASSVGTGGEGEKLFF. The CDR3 nucleotides read TGTGCCAGCAGCGTAGGTACAGGTGGCGAAGGTGAAAAACTGTTTTTT.

This clone was observed a few times. Other nucleotide sequences in the sample specify the same CDR3. J is TRBJ2-1 and V is TRBV25-1; TRBD2 matches 14 bases. The ends lost 5 bases at V and 9 bases at J; junction bases unmatched: 9. Germline loops: CDR1 MGHDK, CDR2 SYGVNS. The CDR3 consists of 16 residues. For the CDR3, the DNA is TGTGCCAGCAGTTCCCCGACTAGCGGGAGGGCCCTTGAGCAGTTCTTC. Encoded protein: CASSSPTSGRALEQFF. Full variable domain (missing parts from reference TRBV25-1 and TRBJ2-1): EADIYQTPRYLVIGTGKKITLECSQTMGHDKMYWYQQDPGMELHLIHYSYGVNSTEKGDLSSESTVSRIRTEHFPLTLESARPSHTSQYLCASSSPTSGRALEQFFGPGTRLTVL.

The gene calls are TRBV15 and TRBJ1-2; a weak D match, TRBD1 (5 bases). This CDR3 is built from 15 residues. Trimming stripped 0 bases from V and 8 bases from J, with 16 bases between. CDR1 and CDR2 from the germline V gene are LNHNV and YYDKDF (reference sequence). In DNA, the CDR3 is TGTGCCACCAGCAGAGATCAAGGGGCTCATGAGGGCTACACCTTC. This encodes CATSRDQGAHEGYTF.

V gene TRBV4-3 combines with J gene TRBJ2-1; 9 nucleotides align to TRBD2. The CDR3 runs 16 residues. The V segment lost 4 bases and the J segment 0 bases; nucleotides outside the gene matches: 4. The germline gives CDR1 LGHNA, CDR2 YSLEER. CDR3 sequence: CASSPYSGGSYNEQFF. The CDR3, as DNA: TGCGCCAGCAGCCCTTATAGCGGGGGCTCCTACAATGAGCAGTTCTTC.

Worth noting for this clone: Other DNA sequences within the sample encode an identical CDR3. The rearrangement uses TRBV18 and TRBJ1-1; D gene ambiguous. Trimming pared 2 bases from V and 0 bases from J, leaving 4 bases between. Germline CDR1 reads KGHSH; CDR2 reads LQKENI. The CDR3 runs to 13 residues. CDR3 sequence: CASSPGLNTEAFF. CDR3 nucleotides: TGTGCCAGCTCACCAGGGTTGAACACTGAAGCTTTCTTT.

This sequence joins TRBV18 and TRBJ1-2; no clear D. CDR3 size: 13 residues. Germline values: CDR1 KGHSH, CDR2 LQKENI. Trimming left V 4 bases short and J 8 bases short, with 14 bases between. CDR3 region: CASSQTPLEGYTF. CDR3 DNA sequence: TGTGCCAGCTCACAGACCCCATTGGAGGGCTACACCTTC.

The chain links TRBV12-5 to TRBJ2-3; 16 positions agree with TRBD2. V gave up 6 bases and J gave up 4 bases; unmatched junction bases: 10. The germline V gene encodes CDR1 LGHNT and CDR2 FRNRAP. This CDR3 region has 18 residues. The chain's CDR3 is CASGSGTSGRGSADTQYF. As DNA, the CDR3 is TGTGCTAGTGGGTCCGGGACTAGCGGGAGGGGTTCGGCAGATACGCAGTATTTT. Combining the CDR3 with reference TRBV12-5 and TRBJ2-3 gives the whole variable domain DARVTQTPRHKVTEMGQEVTMRCQPILGHNTVFWYRQTMMQGLELLAYFRNRAPLDDSGMPKDRFSAEMPDATLATLKIQPSEPRDSAVYFCASGSGTSGRGSADTQYFGPGTRLTVL.

The genes are TRBV29-1 and TRBJ1-1; 10 nucleotides agree with TRBD1. Trimming at V came to 4 bases and at J to 0 bases, leaving 11 bases not matched to a gene. Germline loops: CDR1 SQVTM, CDR2 ANQGSEA. This CDR3 spans 17 amino acids. The DNA of the CDR3 is TGCAGCGTTGTTAAACGGGACAGGGGAAAAATGAACACTGAAGCTTTCTTT. Residues: CSVVKRDRGKMNTEAFF.

The genes are TRBV29-1 and TRBJ2-2, with 10 positions matching TRBD2. Germline V gene sequence: CDR1 SQVTM, CDR2 ANQGSEA. This CDR3 region has 13 residues. The trim removed 6 bases at V and 5 bases at J, leaving 3 bases unmatched. For the CDR3, the DNA is TGCAGCGTCGGACTAGCGGCTACCGGGGAGCTGTTTTTT. It specifies CSVGLAATGELFF.

The chain has TRBV30 and TRBJ2-7, with TRBD1 matching over 8 bases. Losses at the gene ends were 4 bases for V and 1 base for J; bases not matched to a gene: 3. This CDR3 region has 13 residues. From germline, CDR1 is GTSNPN and CDR2 SVGIG (reference sequence). The chain's CDR3 is CAWTGTGSYEQYF. The CDR3 nucleotides read TGTGCCTGGACCGGGACAGGTTCCTACGAGCAGTACTTC.

The V gene is TRBV28, the J gene TRBJ2-2; D gene unclear. The CDR3 spans 12 residues. CDR1 is MDHEN, CDR2 SYDVKM, per germline. The V gene lost 6 bases and the J gene lost 6 bases, with 8 bases spanning the gap. CDR3 in amino acids: CASRLGPGELFF. CDR3 sequence (DNA): TGTGCCAGCAGGCTAGGGCCCGGGGAGCTGTTTTTT.

The chain is built from TRBV11-3 and TRBJ1-1; D gene uncertain. Trimming removed 2 bases at V and 5 bases at J, with 9 bases between. CDR3 length equals 13 residues. CDR1 and CDR2 (germline): SGHNT, YENEEA. The CDR3 loop reads CASSLNRRTEAFF. CDR3 sequence (DNA): TGTGCCAGCAGCTTAAACCGAAGGACTGAAGCTTTCTTT.

This chain links TRBV28 with TRBJ2-5; D ambiguous. CDR1 and CDR2 (germline): MDHEN, SYDVKM. The CDR3 loop spans 13 amino acids. V lost 5 bases, J lost 1 base, and 8 bases lay in between. The chain's CDR3 is CASSRTVQETQYF. DNA of the CDR3: TGTGCCAGCAGTAGGACGGTCCAAGAGACCCAGTACTTC.

V usage is TRBV7-6 and J usage is TRBJ1-1; tentative D call: TRBD1 (6 bases). CDR1 and CDR2 from the germline V gene are SGHVS and FNYEAQ. CDR3 length equals 13 residues. V lost 5 bases and J 10 bases, leaving 17 bases between the germline ends. The CDR3 coding sequence is TGTGCCAGCAGCGGATACAGGGAAAAGGGAGCTTTCTTT. It translates to CASSGYREKGAFF. Together with reference TRBV7-6 and TRBJ1-1, the CDR3 gives the full variable domain: GAGVSQSPRYKVTKRGQDVALRCDPISGHVSLYWYRQALGQGPEFLTYFNYEAQQDKSGLPNDRFSAERPEGSISTLTIQRTEQRDSAMYRCASSGYREKGAFFGQGTRLTVV.